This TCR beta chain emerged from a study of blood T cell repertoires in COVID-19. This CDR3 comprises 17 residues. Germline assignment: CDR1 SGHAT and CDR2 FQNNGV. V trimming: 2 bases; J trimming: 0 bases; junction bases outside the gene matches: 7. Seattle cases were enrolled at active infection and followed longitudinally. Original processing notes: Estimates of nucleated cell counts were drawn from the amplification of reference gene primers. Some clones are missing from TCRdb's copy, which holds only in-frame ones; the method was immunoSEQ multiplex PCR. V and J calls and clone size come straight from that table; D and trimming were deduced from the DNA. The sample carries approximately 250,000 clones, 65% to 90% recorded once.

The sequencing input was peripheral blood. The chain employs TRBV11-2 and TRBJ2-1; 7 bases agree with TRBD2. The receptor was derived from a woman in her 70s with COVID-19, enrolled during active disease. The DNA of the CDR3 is TGTGCCAGCAGCTTACGGGCGCGGGGGAACTCCTACAATGAGCAGTTCTTC. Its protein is CASSLRARGNSYNEQFF.